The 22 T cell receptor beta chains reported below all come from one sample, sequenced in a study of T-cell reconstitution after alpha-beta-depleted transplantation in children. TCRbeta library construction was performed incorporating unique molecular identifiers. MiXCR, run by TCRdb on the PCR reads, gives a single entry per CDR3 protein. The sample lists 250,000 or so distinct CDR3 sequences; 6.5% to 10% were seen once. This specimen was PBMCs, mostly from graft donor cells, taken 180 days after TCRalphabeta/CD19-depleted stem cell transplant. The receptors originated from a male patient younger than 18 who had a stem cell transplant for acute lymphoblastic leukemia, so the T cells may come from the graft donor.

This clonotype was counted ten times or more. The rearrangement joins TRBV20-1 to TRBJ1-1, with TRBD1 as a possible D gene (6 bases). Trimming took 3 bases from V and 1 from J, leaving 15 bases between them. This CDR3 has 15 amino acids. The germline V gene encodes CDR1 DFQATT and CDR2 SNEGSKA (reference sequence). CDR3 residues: CSASSSGHANTEAFF. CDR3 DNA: TGCAGTGCTAGTTCCTCGGGACACGCGAACACTGAAGCTTTCTTT.

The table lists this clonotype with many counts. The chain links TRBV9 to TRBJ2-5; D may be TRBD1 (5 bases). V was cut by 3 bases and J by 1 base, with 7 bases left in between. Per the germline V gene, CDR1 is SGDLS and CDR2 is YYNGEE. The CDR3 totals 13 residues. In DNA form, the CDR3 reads TGTGCCAGCAGCGACGACAGCCAAGAGACCCAGTACTTC. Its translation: CASSDDSQETQYF.

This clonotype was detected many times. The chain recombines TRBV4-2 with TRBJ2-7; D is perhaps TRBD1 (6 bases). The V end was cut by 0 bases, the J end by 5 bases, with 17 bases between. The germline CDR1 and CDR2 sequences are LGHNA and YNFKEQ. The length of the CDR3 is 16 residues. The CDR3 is CASSQDPTTGSNEQYF. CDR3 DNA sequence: TGTGCCAGCAGCCAAGATCCCACTACAGGGTCGAACGAGCAGTACTTC.

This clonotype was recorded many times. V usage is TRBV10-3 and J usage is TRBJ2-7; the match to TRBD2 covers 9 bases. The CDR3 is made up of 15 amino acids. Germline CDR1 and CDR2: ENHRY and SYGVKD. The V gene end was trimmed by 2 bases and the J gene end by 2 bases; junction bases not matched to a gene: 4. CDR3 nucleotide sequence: TGTGCCATCAGTGAGGGGGCGGGGGGGCCCTACGAGCAGTACTTC. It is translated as CAISEGAGGPYEQYF.

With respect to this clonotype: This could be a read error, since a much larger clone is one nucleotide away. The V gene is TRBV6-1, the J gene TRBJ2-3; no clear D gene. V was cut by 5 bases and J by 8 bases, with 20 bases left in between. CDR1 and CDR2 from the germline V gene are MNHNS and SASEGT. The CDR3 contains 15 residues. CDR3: CASSPLRVIFFTQYF. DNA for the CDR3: TGTGCCAGCAGTCCCCTCCGGGTTATCTTTTTTACGCAGTATTTT.

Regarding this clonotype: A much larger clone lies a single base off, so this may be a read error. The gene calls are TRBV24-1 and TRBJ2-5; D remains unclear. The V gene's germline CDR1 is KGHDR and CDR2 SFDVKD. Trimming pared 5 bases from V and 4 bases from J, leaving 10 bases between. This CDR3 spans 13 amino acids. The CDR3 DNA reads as TGTGCCACCAGTGGAGACACGGCAGAGACCCAGTACTTC. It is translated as CATSGDTAETQYF.

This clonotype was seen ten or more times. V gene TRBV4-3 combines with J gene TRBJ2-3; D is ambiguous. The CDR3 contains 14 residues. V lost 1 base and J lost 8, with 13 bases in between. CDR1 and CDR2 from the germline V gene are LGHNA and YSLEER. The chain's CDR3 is CASSQVPGQGTQYF. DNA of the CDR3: TGCGCCAGCAGCCAAGTTCCTGGCCAAGGTACGCAGTATTTT.

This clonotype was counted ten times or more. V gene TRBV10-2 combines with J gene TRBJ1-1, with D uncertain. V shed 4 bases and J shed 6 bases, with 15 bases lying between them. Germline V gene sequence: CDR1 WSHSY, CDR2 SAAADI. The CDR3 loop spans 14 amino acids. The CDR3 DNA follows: TGCGCCAGCAGTGGTGGGAACGCACTCGCTGAAGCTTTCTTT. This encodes CASSGGNALAEAFF.

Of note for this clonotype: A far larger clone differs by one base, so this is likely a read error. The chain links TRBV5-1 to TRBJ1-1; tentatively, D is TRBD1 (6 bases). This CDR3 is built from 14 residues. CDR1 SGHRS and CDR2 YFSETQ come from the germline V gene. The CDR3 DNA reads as TGCGCCAGCGGCTTGACAGGTATGAACACTGAAGCTTTCTTT. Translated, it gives CASGLTGMNTEAFF.

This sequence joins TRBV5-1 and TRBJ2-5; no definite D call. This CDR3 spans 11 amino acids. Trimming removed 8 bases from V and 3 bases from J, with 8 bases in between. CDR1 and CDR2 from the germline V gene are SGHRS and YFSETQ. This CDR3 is CARSLEETQYF. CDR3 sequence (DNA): TGCGCCAGGAGCCTAGAAGAGACCCAGTACTTC.

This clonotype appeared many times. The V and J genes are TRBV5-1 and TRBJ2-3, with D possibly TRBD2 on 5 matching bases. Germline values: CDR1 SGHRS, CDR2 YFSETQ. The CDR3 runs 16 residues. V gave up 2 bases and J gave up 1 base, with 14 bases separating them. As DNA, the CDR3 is TGCGCCAGCAGCTTCCACGGGAATATCGGCACAGATACGCAGTATTTT. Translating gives CASSFHGNIGTDTQYF.

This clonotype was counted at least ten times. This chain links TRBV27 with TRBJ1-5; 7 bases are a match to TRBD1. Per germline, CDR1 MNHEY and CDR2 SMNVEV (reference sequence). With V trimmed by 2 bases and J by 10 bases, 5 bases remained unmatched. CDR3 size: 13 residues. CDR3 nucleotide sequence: TGTGCCAGCAGTTTACGGCAGGGGGGACCCCAGCATTTT. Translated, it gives CASSLRQGGPQHF.

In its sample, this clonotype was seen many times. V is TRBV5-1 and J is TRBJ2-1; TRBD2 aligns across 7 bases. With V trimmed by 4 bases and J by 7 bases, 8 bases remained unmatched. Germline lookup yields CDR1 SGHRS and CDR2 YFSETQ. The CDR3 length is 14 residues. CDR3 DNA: TGCGCCAGCAGCCCGGGAGGCGCGCCTAATGAGCAGTTCTTC. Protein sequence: CASSPGGAPNEQFF.

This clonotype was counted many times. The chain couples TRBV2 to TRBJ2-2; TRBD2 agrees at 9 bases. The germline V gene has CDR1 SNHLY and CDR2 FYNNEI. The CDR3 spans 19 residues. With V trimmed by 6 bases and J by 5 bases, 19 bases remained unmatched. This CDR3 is CASRGWSSGRGSVTGELFF. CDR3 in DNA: TGTGCCAGCAGAGGTTGGAGTAGCGGGAGAGGGTCCGTTACCGGGGAGCTGTTTTTT.

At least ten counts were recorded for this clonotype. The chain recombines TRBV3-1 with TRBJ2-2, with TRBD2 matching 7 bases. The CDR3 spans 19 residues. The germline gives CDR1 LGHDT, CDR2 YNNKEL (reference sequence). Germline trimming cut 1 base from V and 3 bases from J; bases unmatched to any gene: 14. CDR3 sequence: CASSQGLTGGRRDTGELFF. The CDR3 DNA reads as TGTGCCAGCAGCCAAGGGTTGACTGGCGGGAGAAGGGACACCGGGGAGCTGTTTTTT. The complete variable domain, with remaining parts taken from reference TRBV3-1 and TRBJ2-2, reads DTAVSQTPKYLVTQMGNDKSIKCEQNLGHDTMYWYKQDSKKFLKIMFSYNNKELIINETVPNRFSPKSPDKAHLNLHINSLELGDSAVYFCASSQGLTGGRRDTGELFFGEGSRLTVL.

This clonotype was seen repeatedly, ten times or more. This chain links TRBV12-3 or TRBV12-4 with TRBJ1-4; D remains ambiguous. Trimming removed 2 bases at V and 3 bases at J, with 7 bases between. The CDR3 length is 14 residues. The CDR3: CASSLWGANEKLFF. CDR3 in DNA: TGTGCCAGCAGTTTATGGGGAGCTAATGAAAAACTGTTTTTT.

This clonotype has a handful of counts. CDR3: CASSQVFDEQYF. DNA for the CDR3: TGTGCCAGCAGCCAAGTATTTGACGAGCAGTACTTC. This chain uses TRBV14 with TRBJ2-7, with D unclear. The V gene's germline CDR1 is SGHDN and CDR2 FVKESK. The CDR3 contains 12 residues. Trimming pared 1 base from V and 5 bases from J, leaving 6 bases between.

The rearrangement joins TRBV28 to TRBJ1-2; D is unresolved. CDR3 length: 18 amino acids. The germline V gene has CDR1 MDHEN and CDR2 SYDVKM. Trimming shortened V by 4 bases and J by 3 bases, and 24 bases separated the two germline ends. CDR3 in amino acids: CASSSRLQVSKRDYGYTF. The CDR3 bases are TGTGCCAGCAGTTCGCGGTTGCAAGTTTCAAAGAGGGACTATGGCTACACCTTC.

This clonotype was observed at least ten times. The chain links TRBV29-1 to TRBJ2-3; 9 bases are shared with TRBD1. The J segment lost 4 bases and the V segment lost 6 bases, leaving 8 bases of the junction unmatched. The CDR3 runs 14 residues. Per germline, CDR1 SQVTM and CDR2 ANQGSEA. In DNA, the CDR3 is TGCAGCGTGGAGTACAGGGGGCGCTCAGATACGCAGTATTTT. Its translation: CSVEYRGRSDTQYF.

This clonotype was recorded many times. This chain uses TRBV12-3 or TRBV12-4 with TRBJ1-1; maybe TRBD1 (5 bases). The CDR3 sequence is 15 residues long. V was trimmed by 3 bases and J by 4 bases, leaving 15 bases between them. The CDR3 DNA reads TGTGCCAGCAGTTTGGTCGAGGGGTTGGGCACTGAAGCTTTCTTT. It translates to CASSLVEGLGTEAFF.

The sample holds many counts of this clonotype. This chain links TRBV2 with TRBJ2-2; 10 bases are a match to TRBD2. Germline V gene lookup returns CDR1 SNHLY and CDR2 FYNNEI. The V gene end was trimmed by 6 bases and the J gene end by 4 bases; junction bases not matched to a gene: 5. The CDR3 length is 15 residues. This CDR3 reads CASSATSGVTGELFF. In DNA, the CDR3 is TGTGCCAGCAGCGCTACTAGCGGGGTCACCGGGGAGCTGTTTTTT.

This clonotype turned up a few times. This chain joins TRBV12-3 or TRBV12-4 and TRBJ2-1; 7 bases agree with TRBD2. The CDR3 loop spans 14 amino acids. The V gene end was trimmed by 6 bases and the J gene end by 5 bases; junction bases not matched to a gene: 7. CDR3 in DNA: TGTGCCAGCAGACAAAGCGGGGCGGACAATGAGCAGTTCTTC. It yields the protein CASRQSGADNEQFF.